The entry below gives a single T cell receptor (beta chain) sequence along with its context. Clones were sequenced by immunoSEQ multiplex PCR, and TCRdb holds only the in-frame ones, with some missing. The sample includes roughly 2.2 million clones, about 92% seen only once; the top ten take under 0.45%. The CDR3 sequence is 16 residues long. Trimming took 5 bases from V and 4 from J, leaving 18 bases between them. Germline CDR1 reads MDHEN; CDR2 reads SYDVKM. The data belong to a study of shared clonotypes between healthy human individuals. V usage is TRBV28 and J usage is TRBJ2-1; D might be TRBD1 (6 bases). Sample: naive CD4+ T cells from PBMCs. Regarding subset: CD45RA+ positively selected. This sequence originates from a man aged 18 to 30 in good health. Some clones in this sample may be carry-over from other donors' samples. CDR3 loop: CASSPIRDKPYNEQFF. The DNA of the CDR3 is TGTGCCAGCAGTCCGATCCGGGACAAGCCATACAATGAGCAGTTCTTC.